One and the same sample provided the 24 T cell receptor beta chains below, sequenced in a study of identical twins. TCRdb processed the 5' RACE reads anew with MiXCR; each CDR3 protein has one entry. The sample lists hundreds of thousands of distinct CDR3 sequences, over 8.5% occurring once. The same data also went into a second study, on yellow fever vaccine responses in identical twins.

The sample was PBMCs. The source of these receptors is a woman in her late teens or twenties in good health.

At least ten counts were recorded for this clonotype. The chain couples TRBV28 to TRBJ2-7, with 12 bases fitting TRBD2. With V trimmed by 7 bases and J by 4 bases, 14 bases remained unmatched. CDR3 size: 17 residues. In germline, CDR1 is MDHEN, CDR2 SYDVKM. CDR3 sequence: CASIPKLLTSGSYEQYF. Here the CDR3 DNA reads TGTGCCAGCATCCCTAAGCTCCTGACTAGCGGGAGTTACGAGCAGTACTTC. Drawing the rest from reference TRBV28 and TRBJ2-7, the complete variable domain is DVKVTQSSRYLVKRTGEKVFLECVQDMDHENMFWYRQDPGLGLRLIYFSYDVKMKEKGDIPEGYSVSREKKERFSLILESASTNQTSMYLCASIPKLLTSGSYEQYFGPGTRLTVT.

In this sample, this clonotype turned up a few times. The chain links TRBV5-1 to TRBJ2-3, with 11 bases identical to TRBD2. CDR1 SGHRS and CDR2 YFSETQ come from the germline V gene. This CDR3 has 17 amino acids. The V segment lost 4 bases and the J segment 2 bases; nucleotides outside the gene matches: 9. The CDR3 loop reads CASSKRKTSGDTDTQYF. CDR3 bases: TGCGCCAGCAGCAAAAGAAAGACTAGCGGGGACACAGATACGCAGTATTTT. Filled out from reference TRBV5-1 and TRBJ2-3, the complete variable domain reads KAGVTQTPRYLIKTRGQQVTLSCSPISGHRSVSWYQQTPGQGLQFLFEYFSETQRNKGNFPGRFSGRQFSNSRSEMNVSTLELGDSALYLCASSKRKTSGDTDTQYFGPGTRLTVL.

The sample holds a few counts of this clonotype. This rearrangement joins TRBV7-2 to TRBJ1-1; D gene unclear. CDR3 size: 15 residues. CDR1 SGHTA and CDR2 FQGNSA come from the germline V gene. With 5 bases removed from V and 2 bases from J, the gap between germline ends came to 15 bases. The CDR3 here is CASSLTPVLNTEAFF. The CDR3 bases are TGTGCCAGCAGCCTCACTCCGGTATTAAACACTGAAGCTTTCTTT.

The chain carries TRBV20-1 and TRBJ2-3; D not resolved. This CDR3 contains 11 residues. Germline CDR1 reads DFQATT; CDR2 reads SNEGSKA (reference sequence). Trimming pared 3 bases from V and 2 bases from J, leaving 3 bases between. The CDR3 region is CSARTTDTQYF. CDR3 nucleotides: TGCAGTGCTAGGACCACAGATACGCAGTATTTT.

The chain is built from TRBV10-3 and TRBJ2-7; D perhaps matches TRBD1 (5 bases). Looked up from germline, CDR1 is ENHRY and CDR2 is SYGVKD. The CDR3 is 14 amino acids. The V and J ends lost 0 bases and 2 bases respectively, with 8 bases between them. The chain's CDR3 is CAISESGAAYEQYF. The DNA of the CDR3 is TGTGCCATCAGTGAGTCTGGGGCGGCCTACGAGCAGTACTTC.

J is TRBJ2-3 and V is TRBV6-2 or TRBV6-3; maybe TRBD2 (6 bases). The germline V and J ends were trimmed by 7 bases and 1 base, with 15 bases remaining between them. This CDR3 comprises 15 residues. Per germline, CDR1 MNHEY and CDR2 SVGEGT. The CDR3 DNA reads TGTGCCAGCAATACGGAGGGCCAGCGCACAGATACGCAGTATTTT. It is translated as CASNTEGQRTDTQYF.

This chain uses TRBV7-2 with TRBJ2-1; possible D gene TRBD2, 6 bases. The CDR3 has 13 residues. V gave up 2 bases and J gave up 9 bases, with 11 bases separating them. Germline V gene data show CDR1 as SGHTA and CDR2 as FQGNSA. The DNA for the CDR3 is TGTGCCAGCAGCTTACACAACGGGAGTGAGCAGTTCTTC. Translation: CASSLHNGSEQFF.

The gene calls are TRBV12-3 or TRBV12-4 and TRBJ2-7, with TRBD2 identical over 12 bases. This CDR3 has 15 amino acids. J gave up 6 bases and V 6 bases, and 9 bases lay outside the gene matches. CDR3 sequence reads: CASSSETGLAGEQYF. CDR3 in DNA: TGTGCCAGCAGCTCAGAGACGGGACTAGCGGGCGAGCAGTACTTC.

Only a few counts were recorded for this clonotype. Likely a read error: the CDR3 ends without its conserved phenylalanine or tryptophan. It is unclear where the CDR3 begins or ends on the DNA, so no DNA is shown, and the CDR3 is as TCRdb lists it. The chain combines TRBV5-5 with TRBJ2-5; the tabulated D call, TRBD2, remains unverified against the DNA. The germline V gene has CDR1 SGHKS and CDR2 YYEKEE (reference sequence). The CDR3 is 14 residues long, ends included. The CDR3 spells CASSLAVLAVEGGI.

This clonotype was found many times. The J gene is TRBJ2-7, the V gene TRBV27; perhaps TRBD2 as D (6 bases). The CDR3 loop spans 16 amino acids. The V end lost 8 bases, the J end lost 7 bases, and 27 bases lay between the germline ends. Germline lookup yields CDR1 MNHEY and CDR2 SMNVEV (reference sequence). The CDR3 loop is CASQHFGGPPPREQYF. CDR3 DNA sequence: TGTGCCAGCCAACACTTCGGGGGTCCTCCCCCTAGGGAGCAGTACTTC.

The chain uses TRBV12-3 or TRBV12-4 and TRBJ2-7; TRBD1 agrees at 7 bases. This CDR3 has 13 amino acids. J lost 6 bases, V lost 6 bases, and 8 bases had no gene match. The CDR3 loop reads CASRYGQEGEQYF. CDR3 nucleotide sequence: TGTGCCAGCAGGTACGGACAGGAAGGCGAGCAGTACTTC.

This clonotype was seen a handful of times. The J gene is TRBJ1-6, the V gene TRBV4-3; no definite D call. The CDR3 runs 16 residues. Trimming shortened V by 0 bases and J by 1 base, and 7 bases separated the two germline ends. CDR1 and CDR2 from the germline V gene are LGHNA and YSLEER. This CDR3 reads CASSQDTRSYNSPLHF. In nucleotides, the CDR3 is TGCGCCAGCAGCCAAGATACTAGGTCCTATAATTCACCCCTCCACTTT.

This clonotype was detected a few times. The V gene is TRBV3-1, the J gene TRBJ2-1; tentative D call: TRBD1 (6 bases). With 5 bases removed from V and 1 base from J, the gap between germline ends came to 15 bases. This CDR3 contains 16 residues. Germline values: CDR1 LGHDT, CDR2 YNNKEL (reference sequence). CDR3 amino acids: CASSKQGGISYNEQFF. The CDR3 DNA reads TGTGCCAGCAGCAAACAAGGGGGTATATCCTACAATGAGCAGTTCTTC.

The table lists this clonotype with many counts. The J gene is TRBJ2-3, the V gene TRBV20-1; D is perhaps TRBD2 (6 bases). The CDR3 length is 16 residues. Trimming took 6 bases from V and 6 from J, leaving 25 bases between them. The germline V gene encodes CDR1 DFQATT and CDR2 SNEGSKA (reference sequence). The CDR3 bases are TGCAGTGCCCTGCCTGAAGTGGGGGGTATTGGTGATACGCAGTATTTT. Protein: CSALPEVGGIGDTQYF.

This clonotype was seen only a few times. The V and J genes are TRBV6-1 and TRBJ1-1, with D perhaps matching TRBD1 (5 bases). V lost 7 bases and J 6 bases, leaving 15 bases between the germline ends. CDR3 length: 13 residues. Per the germline V gene, CDR1 is MNHNS and CDR2 is SASEGT. CDR3 nucleotides: TGTGCCAGCACCGCCTCCGGGGCACCTGAAGCTTTCTTT. It translates to CASTASGAPEAFF.

A few counts support this clonotype. The chain combines TRBV10-3 with TRBJ2-5, with 7 bases that match TRBD2. This CDR3 region has 13 residues. V lost 6 bases to trimming and J lost 4 bases; unmatched junction nucleotides: 5. The germline CDR1 and CDR2 sequences are ENHRY and SYGVKD. CDR3 in amino acids: CAISRGVGETQYF. The CDR3 region has the DNA TGTGCCATCAGCCGGGGGGTAGGAGAGACCCAGTACTTC.

This clonotype was counted only a few times. As DNA, the CDR3 is TGTGCCAGCAGCTCCCAGGGAAATGAAAAACTGTTTTTT. Translating it yields CASSSQGNEKLFF. This chain links TRBV7-9 with TRBJ1-4; perhaps TRBD1 as D (5 bases). With 4 bases removed from V and 5 bases from J, the gap between germline ends came to 8 bases. This CDR3 is built from 13 residues. Germline CDR1 SEHNR, CDR2 FQNEAQ (reference sequence). Full variable domain (remainder filled in from reference TRBV7-9 and TRBJ1-4): DTGVSQNPRHKITKRGQNVTFRCDPISEHNRLYWYRQTLGQGPEFLTYFQNEAQLEKSRLLSDRFSAERPKGSFSTLEIQRTEQGDSAMYLCASSSQGNEKLFFGSGTQLSVL.

The J gene is TRBJ1-2, the V gene TRBV5-8; D remains unclear. Germline CDR1 reads SGHTS; CDR2 reads YDEGEE. V was cut by 3 bases and J by 3 bases, with 9 bases left in between. The CDR3 is 13 residues long. This chain's CDR3 is CASSSARDYGYTF. Written as DNA, the CDR3 is TGTGCCAGCAGCTCCGCCCGAGACTATGGCTACACCTTC. Full variable domain (remainder filled in from reference TRBV5-8 and TRBJ1-2): EAGVTQSPTHLIKTRGQQATLRCSPISGHTSVYWYQQALGLGLQFLLWYDEGEERNRGNFPPRFSGRQFPNYSSELNVNALELEDSALYLCASSSARDYGYTFGSGTRLTVV.

The chain joins TRBV29-1 to TRBJ2-3; 8 positions match TRBD2. Looked up from germline, CDR1 is SQVTM and CDR2 is ANQGSEA. This CDR3 has 14 residues. V lost 1 base, J lost 4 bases, and 4 bases stayed unmatched. CDR3 region: CSVEGAGVSDTQYF. CDR3 nucleotides: TGCAGCGTTGAAGGAGCGGGAGTCTCAGATACGCAGTATTTT.

Details on this clonotype: A junction end diverges from the germline sequence, so it may reflect a read error. The chain combines TRBV18 with TRBJ1-1; a possible D gene is TRBD1 (6 bases). This CDR3 is 15 amino acids long. Germline CDR1 KGHSH, CDR2 LQKENI. In DNA, the CDR3 is TGTGCCAGCGCACCGTTGGGGGGCATTGGGACTGAAGCTTTCTTT. Amino acids: CASAPLGGIGTEAFF.

The V gene is TRBV18, the J gene TRBJ2-1, with unresolved D. V was cut by 6 bases and J by 10 bases, with 13 bases left in between. The CDR3 covers 12 residues. The V gene's germline CDR1 is KGHSH and CDR2 LQKENI. The CDR3 region has the DNA TGTGCCAGCTCCCCGACTGGATGGGAGCAGTTCTTC. It specifies CASSPTGWEQFF.

The sample holds many counts of this clonotype. The rearrangement uses TRBV14 and TRBJ1-2; no definite D call. V gave up 6 bases and J gave up 0 bases, with 8 bases separating them. Germline assignment: CDR1 SGHDN and CDR2 FVKESK. The CDR3 has 13 residues. DNA of the CDR3: TGTGCCAGCAGTATAGGCACTAACTATGGCTACACCTTC. It yields the protein CASSIGTNYGYTF.

This clonotype appeared a few times. The rearrangement links TRBV3-1 to TRBJ2-4; TRBD1 might be the D (5 bases). Germline V gene sequence: CDR1 LGHDT, CDR2 YNNKEL (reference sequence). V lost 4 bases and J lost 9, with 10 bases in between. This CDR3 contains 12 residues. DNA of the CDR3: TGTGCCAGCAGCCCCAGGGAAGGCATTCAGTACTTC. It is translated as CASSPREGIQYF.

This clonotype was detected a few times. V and J are TRBV10-3 and TRBJ2-5; 8 nucleotides match TRBD2. The CDR3 spans 15 residues. From germline, CDR1 is ENHRY and CDR2 SYGVKD. V lost 0 bases and J lost 5; bases outside the gene matches: 5. CDR3 protein: CAISESSGREETQYF. The CDR3 DNA follows: TGTGCCATCAGTGAGTCGAGCGGGAGAGAGGAGACCCAGTACTTC.